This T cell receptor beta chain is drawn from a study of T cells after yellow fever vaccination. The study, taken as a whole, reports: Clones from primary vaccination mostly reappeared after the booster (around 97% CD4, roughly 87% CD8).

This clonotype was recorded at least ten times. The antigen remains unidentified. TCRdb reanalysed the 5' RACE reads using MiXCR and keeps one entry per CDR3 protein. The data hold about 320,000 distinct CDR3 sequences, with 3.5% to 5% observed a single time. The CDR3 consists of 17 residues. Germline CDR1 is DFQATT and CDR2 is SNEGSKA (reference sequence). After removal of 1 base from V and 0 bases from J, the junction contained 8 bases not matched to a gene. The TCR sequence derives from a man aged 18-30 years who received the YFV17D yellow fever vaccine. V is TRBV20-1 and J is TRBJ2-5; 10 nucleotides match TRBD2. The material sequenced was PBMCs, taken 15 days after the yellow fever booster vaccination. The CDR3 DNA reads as TGCAGTGCTAGAGGGGGTAGCGGGGGGACGTACCAAGAGACCCAGTACTTC. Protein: CSARGGSGGTYQETQYF.